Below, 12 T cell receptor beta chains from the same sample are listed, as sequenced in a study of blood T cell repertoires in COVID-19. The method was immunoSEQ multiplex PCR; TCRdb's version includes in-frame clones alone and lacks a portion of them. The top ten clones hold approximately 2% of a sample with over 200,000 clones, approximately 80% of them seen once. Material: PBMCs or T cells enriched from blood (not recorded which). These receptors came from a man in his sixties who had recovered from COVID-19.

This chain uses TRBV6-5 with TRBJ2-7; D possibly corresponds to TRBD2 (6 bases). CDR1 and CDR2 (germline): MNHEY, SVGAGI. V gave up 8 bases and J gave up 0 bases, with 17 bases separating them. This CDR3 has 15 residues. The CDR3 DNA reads TGTGCCAGCCAAAAGGTAGCGGCGTCCTCCTACGAGCAGTACTTC. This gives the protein CASQKVAASSYEQYF.

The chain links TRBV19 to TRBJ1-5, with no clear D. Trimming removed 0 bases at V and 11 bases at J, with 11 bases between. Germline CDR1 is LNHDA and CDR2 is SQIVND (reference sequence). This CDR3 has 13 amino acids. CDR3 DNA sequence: TGTGCCAGTAGTATAGACTCCGGTAGAGCCCAGCATTTT. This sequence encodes CASSIDSGRAQHF.

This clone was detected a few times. The CDR3 loop reads CASSRPTNSPLHF. DNA of the CDR3: TGTGCCAGCAGCCGCCCTACCAATTCACCCCTCCACTTT. The rearrangement uses TRBV5-6 and TRBJ1-6; D is uncertain. V was trimmed by 4 bases and J by 7 bases, leaving 9 bases between them. The CDR3 runs 13 residues. Germline-derived CDR1 and CDR2 are SGHDT and YYEEEE.

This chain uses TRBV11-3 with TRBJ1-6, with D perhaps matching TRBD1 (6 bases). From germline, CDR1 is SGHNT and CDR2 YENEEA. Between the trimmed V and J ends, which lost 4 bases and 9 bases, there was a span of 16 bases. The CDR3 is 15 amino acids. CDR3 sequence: CASSSTVAGASPLHF. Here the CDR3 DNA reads TGTGCCAGCAGCTCGACGGTAGCAGGGGCTTCACCCCTCCACTTT.

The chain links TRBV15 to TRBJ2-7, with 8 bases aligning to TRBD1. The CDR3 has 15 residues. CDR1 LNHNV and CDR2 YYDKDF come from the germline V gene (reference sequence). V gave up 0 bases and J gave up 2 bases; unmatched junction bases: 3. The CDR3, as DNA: TGTGCCACCAGCAGAGAAGGACAGGGCGCCTACGAGCAGTACTTC. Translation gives CATSREGQGAYEQYF.

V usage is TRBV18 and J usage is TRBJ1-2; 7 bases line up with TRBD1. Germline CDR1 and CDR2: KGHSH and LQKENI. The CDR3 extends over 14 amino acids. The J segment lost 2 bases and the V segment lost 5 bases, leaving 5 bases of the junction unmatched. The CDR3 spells CASSSTGVNYGYTF. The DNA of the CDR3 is TGTGCCAGCTCATCTACAGGGGTGAACTATGGCTACACCTTC.

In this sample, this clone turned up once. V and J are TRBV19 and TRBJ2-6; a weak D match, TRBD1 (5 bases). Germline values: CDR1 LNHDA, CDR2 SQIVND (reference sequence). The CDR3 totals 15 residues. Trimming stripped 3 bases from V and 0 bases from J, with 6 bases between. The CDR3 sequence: CASSMGLSGANVLTF. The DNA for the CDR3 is TGTGCCAGTAGTATGGGGCTCTCTGGGGCCAACGTCCTGACTTTC.

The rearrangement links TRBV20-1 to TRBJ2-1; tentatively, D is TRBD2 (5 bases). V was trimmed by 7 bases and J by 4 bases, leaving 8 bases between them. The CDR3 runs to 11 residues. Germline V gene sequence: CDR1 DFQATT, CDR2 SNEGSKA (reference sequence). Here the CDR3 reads CSGTRYNEQFF. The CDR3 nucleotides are TGCAGTGGGACTCGATACAATGAGCAGTTCTTC.

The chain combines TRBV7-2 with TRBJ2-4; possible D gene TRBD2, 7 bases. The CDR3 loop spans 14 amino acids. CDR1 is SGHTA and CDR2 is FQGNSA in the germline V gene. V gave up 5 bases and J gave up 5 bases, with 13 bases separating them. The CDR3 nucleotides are TGTGCCAGCAGCCCTAGAGGGGGGGAAAACATTCAGTACTTC. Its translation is CASSPRGGENIQYF.

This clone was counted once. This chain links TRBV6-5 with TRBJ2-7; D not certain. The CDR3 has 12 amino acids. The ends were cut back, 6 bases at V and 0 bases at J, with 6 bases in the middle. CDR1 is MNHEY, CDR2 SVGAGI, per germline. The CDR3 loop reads CASRTYSYEQYF. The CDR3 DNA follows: TGTGCCAGCAGGACTTACTCCTACGAGCAGTACTTC.

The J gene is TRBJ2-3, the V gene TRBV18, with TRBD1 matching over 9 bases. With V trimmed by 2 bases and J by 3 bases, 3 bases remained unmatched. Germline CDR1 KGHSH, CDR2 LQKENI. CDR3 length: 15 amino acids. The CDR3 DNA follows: TGTGCCAGCTCACCAGGGACAGGGATGACAGATACGCAGTATTTT. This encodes CASSPGTGMTDTQYF. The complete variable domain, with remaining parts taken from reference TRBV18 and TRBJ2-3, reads NAGVMQNPRHLVRRRGQEARLRCSPMKGHSHVYWYRQLPEEGLKFMVYLQKENIIDESGMPKERFSAEFPKEGPSILRIQQVVRGDSAAYFCASSPGTGMTDTQYFGPGTRLTVL.

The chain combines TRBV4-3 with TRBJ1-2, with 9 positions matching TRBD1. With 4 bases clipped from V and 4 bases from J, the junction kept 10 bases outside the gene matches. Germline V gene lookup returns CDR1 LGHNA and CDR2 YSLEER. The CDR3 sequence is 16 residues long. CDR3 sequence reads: CASSRSWTGASYGYTF. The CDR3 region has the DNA TGCGCCAGCAGCCGAAGTTGGACAGGGGCCAGCTATGGCTACACCTTC.